This T cell receptor beta chain was sequenced for a study of T-cell reconstitution after alpha-beta-depleted transplantation in children. Unique molecular identifiers were incorporated into the prepared TCRbeta library. TCRdb independently ran MiXCR on the PCR reads; one entry per CDR3 protein. The sample records around 530,000 distinct CDR3 sequences, less than 35% being singletons. Looked up from germline, CDR1 is SGHAT and CDR2 is FQNNGV. This CDR3 has 17 amino acids. Trimming pared 0 bases from V and 0 bases from J, leaving 12 bases between. This TCR came from a human donor who donated a stem cell graft to a child with aplastic anemia. The sample in question was PBMCs from the stem cell graft donor, obtained from the stem cell graft. The chain combines TRBV11-2 with TRBJ2-1, with D possibly TRBD2 on 6 matching bases. The DNA for the CDR3 is TGTGCCAGCAGCTTAGACATAGCGGCCCCCTCCTACAATGAGCAGTTCTTC. This sequence encodes CASSLDIAAPSYNEQFF.